These 31 T cell receptor beta chains share one sample of origin, sequenced in a study of cytomegalovirus exposure and HLA in healthy donors. Vbeta (60) and Jbeta (13) primers were used in the PCR. Measured with immunoSEQ multiplex PCR; TCRdb has only the in-frame clones, and not every one. The sample lists 150,000 to 200,000 clones; around 81% were seen once. The sample consisted of PBMCs. These receptors came from a woman younger than 45 in good health and CMV-seronegative.

This chain connects TRBV28 to TRBJ1-5; D may be TRBD1 (6 bases). Germline values: CDR1 MDHEN, CDR2 SYDVKM. V was cut by 6 bases and J by 4 bases, with 10 bases left in between. This CDR3 has 13 amino acids. CDR3 nucleotide sequence: TGTGCCAGCAGAGGACAGATAAATCAGCCCCAGCATTTT. This encodes CASRGQINQPQHF.

This chain joins TRBV10-1 and TRBJ2-3, with 12 positions matching TRBD2. Germline lookup yields CDR1 WNHNN and CDR2 SYGVQD (reference sequence). V lost 1 base and J lost 1; bases outside the gene matches: 24. The CDR3 loop spans 24 amino acids. The CDR3 here is CASSEYTCGPLAGGLRDRTDTQYF. The DNA of the CDR3 is TGCGCCAGCAGTGAGTACACGTGCGGTCCTCTAGCGGGAGGGCTCCGCGACCGCACAGATACGCAGTATTTT.

This clone came up a few times. The chain uses TRBV28 and TRBJ1-1, with TRBD1 matching over 10 bases. The germline gives CDR1 MDHEN, CDR2 SYDVKM. V trimming: 6 bases; J trimming: 3 bases; junction bases outside the gene matches: 10. The CDR3 length is 16 residues. This CDR3 is CASRAGTGAWDTEAFF. The CDR3 DNA reads TGTGCCAGCAGAGCCGGGACAGGGGCATGGGACACTGAAGCTTTCTTT.

The rearrangement joins TRBV5-1 to TRBJ2-3, with D possibly being TRBD2 (6 bases). Germline loops: CDR1 SGHRS, CDR2 YFSETQ. This CDR3 is built from 16 residues. V lost 0 bases, J lost 0 bases, and 11 bases lay in between. CDR3 residues: CASSLDGTGSTDTQYF. CDR3 DNA sequence: TGCGCCAGCAGCTTGGATGGGACTGGAAGCACAGATACGCAGTATTTT. The variable domain in full, with the rest retrieved from reference TRBV5-1 and TRBJ2-3, is KAGVTQTPRYLIKTRGQQVTLSCSPISGHRSVSWYQQTPGQGLQFLFEYFSETQRNKGNFPGRFSGRQFSNSRSEMNVSTLELGDSALYLCASSLDGTGSTDTQYFGPGTRLTVL.

This clone was seen just once. The chain carries TRBV19 and TRBJ2-2, with D possibly TRBD1 on 6 matching bases. The V end lost 3 bases, the J end lost 6 bases, and 11 bases lay between the germline ends. The CDR3 consists of 14 residues. The germline V gene has CDR1 LNHDA and CDR2 SQIVND (reference sequence). Here the CDR3 reads CASSIRGMPGELFF. CDR3 DNA: TGTGCCAGTAGTATTAGGGGGATGCCCGGGGAGCTGTTTTTT.

This rearrangement joins TRBV18 to TRBJ2-7; 8 positions match TRBD1. Germline CDR1 reads KGHSH; CDR2 reads LQKENI. There are 16 residues in the CDR3. V lost 1 base to trimming and J lost 2 bases; unmatched junction nucleotides: 7. This CDR3 reads CASSPRSGTGPYEQYF. CDR3 sequence (DNA): TGTGCCAGCTCACCACGGTCGGGGACAGGTCCCTACGAGCAGTACTTC.

V is TRBV30 and J is TRBJ1-5; D is unclear. The ends were cut back, 1 base at V and 1 base at J, with 8 bases in the middle. This CDR3 is 14 amino acids long. CDR1 and CDR2 (germline): GTSNPN, SVGIG (reference sequence). This CDR3 reads CAWSGTPSNQPQHF. The CDR3 DNA sequence: TGTGCCTGGAGTGGTACACCGAGCAATCAGCCCCAGCATTTT.

V and J are TRBV27 and TRBJ1-2; 7 nucleotides align to TRBD1. The CDR3 totals 16 residues. Per germline, CDR1 MNHEY and CDR2 SMNVEV (reference sequence). J lost 5 bases, V lost 0 bases, and 9 bases had no gene match. CDR3: CASSLSRYGTAYGYTF. CDR3 DNA sequence: TGTGCCAGCAGTTTATCAAGATACGGGACAGCTTATGGCTACACCTTC.

The chain recombines TRBV2 with TRBJ1-1; D is ambiguous. V shed 2 bases and J shed 0 bases, with 7 bases lying between them. The CDR3 extends over 14 amino acids. CDR1 SNHLY and CDR2 FYNNEI come from the germline V gene. The DNA of the CDR3 is TGTGCCAGCAGTGAATGGAGCTTGAACACTGAAGCTTTCTTT. Translated, it gives CASSEWSLNTEAFF. Filled out from reference TRBV2 and TRBJ1-1, the complete variable domain reads EPEVTQTPSHQVTQMGQEVILRCVPISNHLYFYWYRQILGQKVEFLVSFYNNEISEKSEIFDDQFSVERPDGSNFTLKIRSTKLEDSAMYFCASSEWSLNTEAFFGQGTRLTVV.

The V gene is TRBV6-1, the J gene TRBJ2-5; possible D gene TRBD1, 6 bases. Judging by the DNA end, TRBJ2-7 fits better; the J call may be wrong. Germline V gene data show CDR1 as MNHNS and CDR2 as SASEGT. The CDR3 covers 18 residues. CDR3 in amino acids: CASSEPREIRTDIYEQYF. DNA for the CDR3: TGTGCCAGCAGTGAACCACGTGAAATTAGGACAGACATCTACGAGCAGTACTTC.

This clone was seen a handful of times. The chain joins TRBV7-8 to TRBJ1-5; weak D call: TRBD1 (6 bases). The ends were cut back, 2 bases at V and 5 bases at J, with 16 bases in the middle. The CDR3 extends over 16 amino acids. CDR1 and CDR2 (germline): SGHVS, FQNEAQ. The DNA of the CDR3 is TGTGCCAGCAGCTTAAAAGGGAACAGGGTAGATCAGCCCCAGCATTTT. Its protein is CASSLKGNRVDQPQHF.

The V call is TRBV11-2, the J call TRBJ2-5; 7 nucleotides line up with TRBD2. The germline CDR1 and CDR2 sequences are SGHAT and FQNNGV. CDR3 size: 14 residues. After removal of 5 bases from V and 4 bases from J, the junction contained 7 bases not matched to a gene. The CDR3, as DNA: TGTGCCAGCAGCCCTGGGTGGGGGGGAGAGACCCAGTACTTC. This encodes CASSPGWGGETQYF.

This clone has only one observation. The genes are TRBV7-2 and TRBJ2-2; D may be TRBD2 (7 bases). Germline V gives CDR1 SGHTA, CDR2 FQGNSA. V was clipped by 0 bases and J by 7 bases, with 12 bases between them. This CDR3 is built from 15 residues. The CDR3 region is CASSLALRGRGELFF. The CDR3 DNA follows: TGTGCCAGCAGCTTAGCACTGCGGGGGCGCGGGGAGCTGTTTTTT.

This chain joins TRBV6-6 and TRBJ2-1; 8 nucleotides agree with TRBD1. In germline, CDR1 is MNHNY, CDR2 SVGAGI (reference sequence). The V segment lost 5 bases and the J segment 12 bases; nucleotides outside the gene matches: 12. The CDR3 totals 14 residues. The CDR3 protein is CASSTGGTGVAQFF. CDR3 in DNA: TGTGCCAGCAGTACTGGAGGGACAGGCGTTGCGCAGTTCTTC.

This clone was detected a few times. The rearrangement uses TRBV27 and TRBJ2-3, with 10 bases lining up with TRBD2. This CDR3 has 13 amino acids. V lost 11 bases and J lost 3; bases outside the gene matches: 5. Germline lookup yields CDR1 MNHEY and CDR2 SMNVEV (reference sequence). For the CDR3, the DNA is TGTGCCGTGGCTAGCGGGAGAACAGATACGCAGTATTTT. It codes for CAVASGRTDTQYF.

J is TRBJ2-7 and V is TRBV6-5, with TRBD2 identical over 7 bases. The CDR3 loop spans 16 amino acids. The germline gives CDR1 MNHEY, CDR2 SVGAGI. J gave up 5 bases and V 3 bases, and 13 bases lay outside the gene matches. The CDR3, as DNA: TGTGCCAGCAGTTATCGGGCTAGCGGTATTTCCCACGAGCAGTACTTC. Encoded protein: CASSYRASGISHEQYF.

The genes are TRBV19 and TRBJ2-7, with D hard to call. V was cut by 5 bases and J by 0 bases, with 11 bases left in between. The V gene's germline CDR1 is LNHDA and CDR2 SQIVND (reference sequence). The CDR3 is 14 residues long. CDR3 DNA sequence: TGTGCCAGTAGTGTATCAGAAAACTCCTACGAGCAGTACTTC. It is translated as CASSVSENSYEQYF.

In its sample, this clone was seen a few times. The chain links TRBV19 to TRBJ1-5, with 9 bases that match TRBD1. Germline CDR1 reads LNHDA; CDR2 reads SQIVND (reference sequence). J was trimmed by 15 bases and V by 5 bases; bases with no gene match: 11. The length of the CDR3 is 13 residues. CDR3: CASSSLPGQGMHF. The CDR3 DNA follows: TGTGCCAGTAGTTCCCTTCCGGGACAGGGCATGCATTTT.

The chain is built from TRBV28 and TRBJ2-7, with D perhaps matching TRBD1 (5 bases). The CDR3 spans 14 residues. Trimming pared 5 bases from V and 3 bases from J, leaving 14 bases between. Germline V gives CDR1 MDHEN, CDR2 SYDVKM. CDR3 region: CASSTVGHRYEQYF. CDR3 DNA sequence: TGTGCCAGCAGTACAGTCGGACACCGCTACGAGCAGTACTTC.

The V call is TRBV7-2, the J call TRBJ2-7, with 8 bases matching TRBD1. CDR3 length: 18 residues. With V trimmed by 5 bases and J by 3 bases, 18 bases remained unmatched. The germline CDR1 and CDR2 sequences are SGHTA and FQGNSA. CDR3 in amino acids: CASSRVGQGAKRYYEQYF. DNA for the CDR3: TGTGCCAGCAGCCGGGTGGGGCAGGGGGCAAAGCGCTACTACGAGCAGTACTTC.

The V call is TRBV5-6, the J call TRBJ1-5; TRBD1 is a possible D gene (5 bases). The CDR3 runs 15 residues. Trimming left V 4 bases short and J 1 base short, with 12 bases between. Germline V gene lookup returns CDR1 SGHDT and CDR2 YYEEEE. CDR3 amino acids: CASSGYGHSNQPQHF. The CDR3 DNA is TGTGCCAGCAGCGGTTATGGACACAGCAATCAGCCCCAGCATTTT. The variable domain in full, with the rest retrieved from reference TRBV5-6 and TRBJ1-5, is DAGVTQSPTHLIKTRGQQVTLRCSPKSGHDTVSWYQQALGQGPQFIFQYYEEEERQRGNFPDRFSGHQFPNYSSELNVNALLLGDSALYLCASSGYGHSNQPQHFGDGTRLSIL.

The CDR3 sequence is CASSLQGYGYTF. In DNA, the CDR3 is TGTGCCAGCAGTTTACAGGGCTATGGCTACACCTTC. The chain combines TRBV2 with TRBJ1-2; maybe TRBD1 (6 bases). CDR3 size: 12 residues. V dropped 5 bases and J dropped 4 bases, with 8 bases sitting between them. CDR1 and CDR2 (germline): SNHLY, FYNNEI.

This chain links TRBV5-6 with TRBJ1-1; maybe TRBD1 (5 bases). Trimming left V 5 bases short and J 3 bases short, with 14 bases between. Germline V CDR1 and CDR2: SGHDT, YYEEEE. The CDR3 is made up of 14 amino acids. CDR3 sequence: CASSQRWGDTEAFF. The CDR3 nucleotides are TGTGCCAGCAGTCAGAGATGGGGGGACACTGAAGCTTTCTTT.

J is TRBJ1-2 and V is TRBV9, with TRBD1 identical over 9 bases. The CDR3 has 14 amino acids. The V and J ends lost 3 bases and 6 bases, in that order; junction bases with no gene match: 6. Per germline, CDR1 SGDLS and CDR2 YYNGEE. In nucleotides, the CDR3 is TGTGCCAGCAGCGGAAACAGGGGGCTCCATGGCTACACCTTC. It codes for CASSGNRGLHGYTF.

The chain combines TRBV18 with TRBJ2-5; unclear D gene. This CDR3 region has 14 residues. CDR1 and CDR2 (germline): KGHSH, LQKENI. Trimming left V 0 bases short and J 1 base short, with 6 bases between. The CDR3 loop is CASSPPGSQETQYF. The DNA for the CDR3 is TGTGCCAGCTCACCACCGGGCAGCCAAGAGACCCAGTACTTC.

This sequence joins TRBV7-2 and TRBJ2-2, with 8 bases lining up with TRBD1. The CDR3 loop spans 15 amino acids. Germline V lookup: CDR1 SGHTA, CDR2 FQGNSA. V lost 5 bases, J lost 3 bases, and 5 bases stayed unmatched. The CDR3 sequence is CASSLRGQDTGELFF. The CDR3 bases are TGTGCCAGCAGCCTCAGGGGGCAGGACACCGGGGAGCTGTTTTTT.

The rearrangement links TRBV5-1 to TRBJ2-1, with D unclear. Germline CDR1 is SGHRS and CDR2 is YFSETQ. The CDR3 has 17 amino acids. V was clipped by 2 bases and J by 4 bases, with 19 bases between them. In nucleotides, the CDR3 is TGCGCCAGCAGCTTAAGGTCGGGTACGGAGCGTTACAATGAGCAGTTCTTC. Translation gives CASSLRSGTERYNEQFF.

V gene TRBV5-7 combines with J gene TRBJ1-6; D is unresolved. TRBV5-7 is assigned to the ORF class and has an uncertain function. The V gene lost 0 bases and the J gene lost 6 bases, with 4 bases spanning the gap. CDR3 size: 13 residues. CDR3 DNA: TGTGCCAGCAGCTTGGGGGCTAATTCACCCCTCCACTTT. Its translation is CASSLGANSPLHF.

This sequence joins TRBV11-2 and TRBJ1-1; TRBD1 might be the D (6 bases). The CDR3 is 14 amino acids. V lost 1 base and J 6 bases, leaving 12 bases between the germline ends. Germline-derived CDR1 and CDR2 are SGHAT and FQNNGV. The chain's CDR3 is CASSLVWTAPEAFF. CDR3 nucleotides: TGTGCCAGCAGCTTAGTCTGGACAGCCCCTGAAGCTTTCTTT.

This sequence joins TRBV6-5 and TRBJ1-3, with TRBD1 as a possible D gene (6 bases). The CDR3 runs 14 residues. Germline lookup yields CDR1 MNHEY and CDR2 SVGAGI. V lost 6 bases to trimming and J lost 0 bases, with 9 bases between them. This CDR3 is CASRGHSSGNTIYF. The DNA of the CDR3 is TGTGCCAGCAGGGGACATTCCTCTGGAAACACCATATATTTT.

The chain carries TRBV6-5 and TRBJ2-7; D is perhaps TRBD2 (5 bases). V lost 0 bases, J lost 4 bases, and 13 bases lay in between. This CDR3 spans 15 amino acids. Germline V gene lookup returns CDR1 MNHEY and CDR2 SVGAGI. CDR3 residues: CASSYSTLGGYEQYF. The CDR3 nucleotides read TGTGCCAGCAGTTACTCGACCCTTGGAGGTTACGAGCAGTACTTC.